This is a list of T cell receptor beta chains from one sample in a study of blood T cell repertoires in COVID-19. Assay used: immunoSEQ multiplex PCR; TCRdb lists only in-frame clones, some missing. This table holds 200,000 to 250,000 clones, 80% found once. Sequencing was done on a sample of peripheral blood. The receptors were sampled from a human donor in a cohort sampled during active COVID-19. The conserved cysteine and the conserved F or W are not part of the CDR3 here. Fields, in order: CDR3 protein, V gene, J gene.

ASSQEAWQF	TRBV4-2	TRBJ2-1
ASTSRRTGSYEQY	TRBV28	TRBJ2-7
ASSQEGSYGYT	TRBV3-1/TRBV3-2	TRBJ1-2
ASSEPRGPSGELF	TRBV9	TRBJ2-2
ASSLSPVHEQY	TRBV27	TRBJ2-7
ASSLAAGTNEQF	TRBV5-4	TRBJ2-1
ASSQAPGTGAYNEQF	TRBV4-1	TRBJ2-1
ASSFGAYQPQH	TRBV27	TRBJ1-5
ASSQYPSGPDNEQF	TRBV3-1/TRBV3-2	TRBJ2-1
ASNSGYNSYEQY	TRBV27	TRBJ2-7
ASSLGGTGRNNQPQH	TRBV7-9	TRBJ1-5
ASSLGQGAEQY	TRBV11-2	TRBJ2-7
ASNRVDSPLH	TRBV2	TRBJ1-6
ASSSDRGDTEAF	TRBV5-4	TRBJ1-1
ASSLSPPLAGGADTQY	TRBV27	TRBJ2-3
ASSFSSGFYNEQF	TRBV7-2	TRBJ2-1
ASSLTVTSYEQY	TRBV11-2	TRBJ2-7
ASSLPEGQGYNEQF	TRBV28	TRBJ2-1
ASSWDRGLGYSDTQY	TRBV6-2/TRBV6-3	TRBJ2-3
ASSADREKLF	TRBV9	TRBJ1-4
ASSQDLGTATTDTQY	TRBV3-1/TRBV3-2	TRBJ2-3
ASSMTLAQETQY	TRBV11-2	TRBJ2-5
ASSGDRGFVNTEAF	TRBV27	TRBJ1-1
ASRRLAGGSYEQY	TRBV2	TRBJ2-7
ASSPRGLASNEQF	TRBV3-1/TRBV3-2	TRBJ2-1
ASSKGGSGPLH	TRBV21-1	TRBJ1-6
ATSRGAGAGSPLH	TRBV15	TRBJ1-6
ASSRGRVSSNQPQH	TRBV27	TRBJ1-5
ASSLFSLAGGEQY	TRBV28	TRBJ2-7